Below are 22 T cell receptor beta chains sequenced from a single sample in a study of cytomegalovirus exposure and HLA in healthy donors. Vbeta (60) and Jbeta (13) primers were used in the PCR. Libraries were prepared by immunoSEQ multiplex PCR; TCRdb keeps only in-frame clonotypes and omits some of them. The sample has 150,000 to 200,000 clones; over 65% are singletons. Sequencing was carried out using PBMCs. These receptors originate from a man aged 18 to 30 in good health and CMV-seropositive.

This clone was seen more than once but under ten times. This chain joins TRBV4-1 and TRBJ2-2; 8 bases map to TRBD1. The J segment lost 11 bases and the V segment lost 3 bases, leaving 5 bases of the junction unmatched. The CDR3 is made up of 13 amino acids. From germline, CDR1 is MGHRA and CDR2 YSYEKL. The CDR3 sequence is CASSQGQAPELFF. In nucleotides, the CDR3 is TGCGCCAGCAGCCAGGGACAGGCCCCAGAGCTGTTTTTT.

The rearrangement uses TRBV2 and TRBJ1-5, with TRBD1 matching over 10 bases. Germline assignment: CDR1 SNHLY and CDR2 FYNNEI. The V segment lost 4 bases and the J segment 7 bases; nucleotides outside the gene matches: 7. CDR3 length equals 15 residues. The CDR3: CASSVTGGVQQPQHF. DNA of the CDR3: TGTGCCAGCAGTGTGACAGGGGGCGTACAACAGCCCCAGCATTTT.

V usage is TRBV6-1 and J usage is TRBJ2-7; D is undetermined. The CDR3 sequence is 14 residues long. Looked up from germline, CDR1 is MNHNS and CDR2 is SASEGT. The V end was cut by 4 bases, the J end by 1 base, with 11 bases between. The CDR3 DNA follows: TGTGCCAGCAGTGGGGCAGTACCTTCCTACGAGCAGTACGTC. It encodes CASSGAVPSYEQYV.

V usage is TRBV5-1 and J usage is TRBJ1-4; TRBD1 agrees at 9 bases. The CDR3 sequence is 16 residues long. Germline CDR1 and CDR2: SGHRS and YFSETQ. The ends lost 4 bases at V and 8 bases at J; junction bases unmatched: 12. Here the CDR3 reads CASSLETTGGGEKLFF. The CDR3, as DNA: TGCGCCAGCAGCCTAGAGACTACAGGGGGCGGAGAAAAACTGTTTTTT.

Concerning this clone itself: The junction does not match germline at one end; this may be a read error. V gene TRBV6-5 combines with J gene TRBJ1-1; weak D call: TRBD1 (6 bases). The germline V gene encodes CDR1 MNHEY and CDR2 SVGAGI. The CDR3 is made up of 14 amino acids. CDR3 nucleotide sequence: TGTGCCAGCATCAAAGGACAGCTGAACACTGAAGATTTCTTT. This translates into CASIKGQLNTEDFF.

The V call is TRBV6-5, the J call TRBJ2-5, with D possibly being TRBD1 (6 bases). The CDR3 extends over 14 amino acids. The V gene's germline CDR1 is MNHEY and CDR2 SVGAGI. V was clipped by 5 bases and J by 3 bases, with 13 bases between them. The CDR3 reads CASSQDSLEETQYF. Written as DNA, the CDR3 is TGTGCCAGCAGTCAGGACAGCCTAGAAGAGACCCAGTACTTC.

The rearrangement uses TRBV19 and TRBJ1-5; TRBD1 matches at 9 bases. This CDR3 contains 15 residues. The germline gives CDR1 LNHDA, CDR2 SQIVND (reference sequence). V lost 3 bases and J lost 4; bases outside the gene matches: 4. CDR3 coding DNA: TGTGCCAGTAGTATCCTGGACAGGGGAAATCAGCCCCAGCATTTT. It codes for CASSILDRGNQPQHF.

The J gene is TRBJ1-5, the V gene TRBV2; D remains unclear. The length of the CDR3 is 13 residues. V lost 7 bases and J 0 bases, leaving 7 bases between the germline ends. Germline assignment: CDR1 SNHLY and CDR2 FYNNEI. As DNA, the CDR3 is TGTGCCAGCAAAACCTATAGCAATCAGCCCCAGCATTTT. Its translation: CASKTYSNQPQHF.

The rearrangement links TRBV7-2 to TRBJ2-5, with TRBD2 as a possible D gene (6 bases). Trimming cost V 1 base and J 7 bases, with 19 bases left between them. The germline V gene has CDR1 SGHTA and CDR2 FQGNSA. The CDR3 runs to 16 residues. The CDR3 sequence: CASSLEAGTNHGTQYF. CDR3 DNA: TGTGCCAGCAGCTTAGAGGCGGGGACCAACCACGGGACCCAGTACTTC.

This sequence joins TRBV7-2 and TRBJ2-2; unclear D gene. V lost 5 bases, J lost 1 base, and 8 bases lay in between. The CDR3 totals 14 residues. The germline gives CDR1 SGHTA, CDR2 FQGNSA. The CDR3 spells CASSAHLNTGELFF. The CDR3 bases are TGTGCCAGCAGCGCACACCTGAACACCGGGGAGCTGTTTTTT.

The genes are TRBV5-6 and TRBJ1-2; 7 nucleotides agree with TRBD1. CDR1 and CDR2 from the germline V gene are SGHDT and YYEEEE. The CDR3 covers 17 residues. V lost 0 bases and J lost 7; bases outside the gene matches: 15. CDR3: CASSLVEGAQKALGYTF. The CDR3 bases are TGTGCCAGCAGCTTGGTTGAGGGGGCGCAAAAGGCCCTTGGCTACACCTTC.

This rearrangement joins TRBV7-9 to TRBJ2-3; D is unresolved. V was pared by 10 bases and J by 3 bases, with 5 bases between. Germline V lookup: CDR1 SEHNR, CDR2 FQNEAQ (reference sequence). This CDR3 spans 10 amino acids. CDR3 residues: CATGTDTQYF. CDR3 nucleotides: TGTGCCACCGGGACAGATACGCAGTATTTT.

The chain employs TRBV5-1 and TRBJ2-3; 11 bases match TRBD1. J lost 4 bases, V lost 2 bases, and 6 bases had no gene match. This CDR3 has 16 residues. The germline V gene encodes CDR1 SGHRS and CDR2 YFSETQ. CDR3 in amino acids: CASSFPDRGLPDTQYF. CDR3 DNA: TGCGCCAGCAGCTTCCCGGACAGGGGGCTTCCAGATACGCAGTATTTT.

The rearrangement uses TRBV5-4 and TRBJ2-5, with TRBD1 identical over 7 bases. The CDR3 covers 16 residues. Germline values: CDR1 SGHNT, CDR2 YYREEE (reference sequence). With V trimmed by 0 bases and J by 1 base, 6 bases remained unmatched. The CDR3 loop reads CASSLESGQLQETQYF. CDR3 sequence (DNA): TGTGCCAGCAGCTTGGAGTCGGGACAGCTCCAAGAGACCCAGTACTTC.

The V gene is TRBV7-3, the J gene TRBJ2-3, with 10 bases that match TRBD2. The CDR3 extends over 15 amino acids. CDR1 and CDR2 (germline): SGHTA, FQGTGA. Trimming cost V 4 bases and J 5 bases; bases outside gene matches: 6. The CDR3 DNA reads as TGTGCCAGCAGCTCTAGCGGGGGTCTAGGAGATACGCAGTATTTT. Its protein is CASSSSGGLGDTQYF.

V is TRBV15 and J is TRBJ2-3; 9 bases map to TRBD1. The CDR3 runs 16 residues. CDR1 is LNHNV, CDR2 YYDKDF, per germline (reference sequence). Trimming cost V 0 bases and J 4 bases; bases outside gene matches: 5. The CDR3 nucleotides read TGTGCCACCAGCAGAGAAAAGGGACAGGGTTCAGATACGCAGTATTTT. It codes for CATSREKGQGSDTQYF.

The chain combines TRBV2 with TRBJ1-2; perhaps TRBD1 as D (5 bases). The germline V and J ends were trimmed by 6 bases and 4 bases, with 12 bases remaining between them. This CDR3 spans 13 amino acids. Germline CDR1 and CDR2: SNHLY and FYNNEI. The chain's CDR3 is CASSVGEGYGYTF. CDR3 nucleotide sequence: TGTGCCAGCAGCGTAGGGGAGGGCTATGGCTACACCTTC.

This clone was seen a few times. This chain connects TRBV6-1 to TRBJ2-6; D uncertain. V was cut by 1 base and J by 2 bases, with 6 bases left in between. The CDR3 contains 15 residues. The germline V gene has CDR1 MNHNS and CDR2 SASEGT. Written as DNA, the CDR3 is TGTGCCAGCAGTGAAGGAACTGCTGGGGCCAACGTCCTGACTTTC. It is translated as CASSEGTAGANVLTF.

There are a few counts of this clone. The CDR3 sequence is CASSDTSGGADTQYF. The DNA of the CDR3 is TGTGCCAGCAGTGACACTAGCGGGGGGGCAGATACGCAGTATTTT. The J gene is TRBJ2-3, the V gene TRBV6-4, with 13 bases matching TRBD2. Germline trimming cut 2 bases from V and 4 bases from J; bases unmatched to any gene: 0. This CDR3 contains 15 residues. In germline, CDR1 is MRHNA, CDR2 SNTAGT.

In its sample, this clone was seen a few times. This rearrangement joins TRBV6-1 to TRBJ1-3; D ambiguous. The CDR3 runs 13 residues. V dropped 5 bases and J dropped 0 bases, with 5 bases sitting between them. The V gene's germline CDR1 is MNHNS and CDR2 SASEGT. CDR3 DNA sequence: TGTGCCAGCAGTCCCCTCTCTGGAAACACCATATATTTT. Its translation: CASSPLSGNTIYF.

The CDR3 DNA is TGTGCCAGCAGCTTTAGGGGTAGGGATAACACTGAAGCTTTCTTT. The encoded protein is CASSFRGRDNTEAFF. The J gene is TRBJ1-1, the V gene TRBV5-6, with D maybe TRBD1 (5 bases). The CDR3 extends over 15 amino acids. Per germline, CDR1 SGHDT and CDR2 YYEEEE. Trimming pared 2 bases from V and 2 bases from J, leaving 13 bases between.

V is TRBV28 and J is TRBJ2-7, with D possibly matching TRBD1 (6 bases). The V and J ends lost 4 bases and 3 bases respectively, with 19 bases between them. This CDR3 contains 16 residues. Germline V gene data show CDR1 as MDHEN and CDR2 as SYDVKM. CDR3 sequence reads: CASSSLDSLTFYEQYV. CDR3 coding DNA: TGTGCCAGCAGTTCCCTGGACAGCCTTACATTCTACGAGCAGTACGTC.